Listed below are T cell receptor beta chains from one sample, sequenced in a study of regulatory T cells in long-lasting Graves disease. TCRdb independently ran MiXCR on the multiplex PCR reads; one entry per CDR3 protein. The sample has a few hundred thousand distinct CDR3 sequences; 20% to 25% are singletons. Source: peripheral blood mononuclear cells (PBMCs), taken when the disease was refractory, from a patient treated with antithyroid drugs. Receptors were obtained from a female donor with Graves disease. The CDR3 runs from the conserved cysteine through the conserved F or W. The D gene is left open where the match is weak. Clone size is given for some rows only: seen once, a few or many times, or a class if the clone is expanded.

TRBJ1-4 | - | TRBV6-5 | - | TGTGCCAGCAGTTTGAGCCACAGGGCCCGAGGTGAAAAACTGTTTTTT | CASSLSHRARGEKLFF
TRBJ1-1 | - | TRBV12-3/TRBV12-4 | few | TGTGCCAGCAGTTTAATGGGGGGACATTTACTCTTT | CASSLMGGHLLF
TRBJ1-2 | - | TRBV25-1 | few | TGTGCCAGCAGTGGGGACCCGGCGGGCTACACCTTC | CASSGDPAGYTF
TRBJ2-7 | - | TRBV7-2 | - | TGTGCCAGCAGCTTAGGAGGAACCCTCTACGAGCAGTACTTC | CASSLGGTLYEQYF
TRBJ1-4 | - | TRBV14 | few | TGTGCCAGCAGCCAATATCAGAGTGAAAAACTGTTTTTT | CASSQYQSEKLFF
TRBJ1-2 | TRBD1 | TRBV6-1 | - | TGTGCCAGCAGGGCAGGGGGCGTTGATGGCTACACCTTC | CASRAGGVDGYTF
TRBJ1-5 | TRBD1 | TRBV30 | once | TGTGCCTGGAGTGGAACAGGGGGGCAGCCCCAGCATTTT | CAWSGTGGQPQHF
TRBJ1-6 | - | TRBV20-1 | - | TGCAGTGCCGAATCCAAAACCTGGTATAATTCACCCCTCCACTTT | CSAESKTWYNSPLHF
TRBJ1-1 | TRBD1 | TRBV7-9 | many | TGTGCCAGCAGCCGACAGGGGATCGACACTGAAGCTTTCTTT | CASSRQGIDTEAFF
TRBJ2-3 | - | TRBV2 | - | TGTGCCAGCTTAGGGGGGCTCGCAGATACGCAGTATTTT | CASLGGLADTQYF
TRBJ2-2 | TRBD1 | TRBV5-1 | - | TGCGCCAGCAGCTTGTTTTCCCTGGACAGGGCCACCGGGGAGCTGTTTTTT | CASSLFSLDRATGELFF
TRBJ2-1 | - | TRBV28 | few | TGTGCCAGTTTAGACGGGGAAGGAGGGAATGAGCAGTTCTTC | CASLDGEGGNEQFF
TRBJ1-1 | TRBD1 | TRBV27 | many | TGTGCCAGCAGTCAAATTTACAGGGGGCGGAACACTGAAGCTTTCTTT | CASSQIYRGRNTEAFF
TRBJ2-7 | TRBD2 | TRBV30 | few | TGTGCCTGGAGTGGGGGGACTAGCGGCCAGAGCTCCTACGAGCAGTACTTC | CAWSGGTSGQSSYEQYF
TRBJ1-2 | TRBD1 | TRBV6-1 | many | TGTGCCAGCACCCGTACAGGGGGCGACTATGGCTACACCTTC | CASTRTGGDYGYTF
TRBJ2-2 | - | TRBV18 | - | TGTGCCAGCTCACGAGTTCCCAGGGAGCCCGGGGAGCTGTTTTTT | CASSRVPREPGELFF
TRBJ1-5 | TRBD1 | TRBV7-2 | many | TGTGCCAGCAGCCTGACTCCGGGACAGAGCAATCAGCCCCAGCATTTT | CASSLTPGQSNQPQHF
TRBJ1-1 | - | TRBV29-1 | few | TGCAGCGTTGAATCGGGTGAAAACACTGAAGCTTTCTTT | CSVESGENTEAFF
TRBJ1-2 | - | TRBV12-5 | many | TGTGCTAGTGGTTTTGAGGGTGAAGACTTC | CASGFEGEDF
TRBJ2-4 | TRBD1 | TRBV7-2 | few | TGTGCCAGCAGCTTAGTAGGTTCCGGGACAGACAAAAACATTCAGTACTTC | CASSLVGSGTDKNIQYF
TRBJ2-2 | - | TRBV10-3 | - | TGTGCCATCAGTGAGGGGCTCGGGGAGCTGTTTTTT | CAISEGLGELFF
TRBJ2-5 | TRBD2 | TRBV20-1 | many | TGCAGTGCTCTTCAGCGGGGGCACCAAGAGACCCAGTACTTC | CSALQRGHQETQYF
TRBJ2-2 | - | TRBV6-9 | many | TGTGCCAGCAGTTACGGTACTGGGGCTCCCGGGGAGCTGTTTTTT | CASSYGTGAPGELFF
TRBJ1-1 | - | TRBV20-1 | few | TGCAGTGCTATTGCGAACACTGAAGCTTTCTTT | CSAIANTEAFF
TRBJ2-5 | - | TRBV7-9 | few | TGTGCCAGCAGCTTATTGCGGGGCCCCCAAGAGACCCAGTACTTC | CASSLLRGPQETQYF
TRBJ1-4 | - | TRBV20-1 | many | TGCAGTGCTAGAGAGGGAACAGCAGATAATGAAAAACTGTTTTTT | CSAREGTADNEKLFF
TRBJ2-1 | - | TRBV15 | - | TGTGCCACCAGCAGCCGAAGCTCCTACAATGAGCAGTTCTTC | CATSSRSSYNEQFF
TRBJ2-5 | TRBD1 | TRBV7-3 | many | TGTGCCAGCAGCTCGACAGGGATGTACCAAGAGACCCAGTACTTC | CASSSTGMYQETQYF